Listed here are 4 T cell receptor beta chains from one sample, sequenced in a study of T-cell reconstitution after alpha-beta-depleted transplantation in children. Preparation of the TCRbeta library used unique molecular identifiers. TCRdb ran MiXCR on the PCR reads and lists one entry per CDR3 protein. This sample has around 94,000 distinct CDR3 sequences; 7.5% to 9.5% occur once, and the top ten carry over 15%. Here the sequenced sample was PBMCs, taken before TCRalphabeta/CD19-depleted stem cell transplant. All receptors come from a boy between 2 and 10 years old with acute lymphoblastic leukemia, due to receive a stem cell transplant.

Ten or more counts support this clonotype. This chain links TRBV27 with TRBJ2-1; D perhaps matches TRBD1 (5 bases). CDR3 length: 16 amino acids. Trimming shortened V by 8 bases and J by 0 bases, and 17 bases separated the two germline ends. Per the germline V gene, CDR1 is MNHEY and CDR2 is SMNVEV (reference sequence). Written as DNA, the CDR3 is TGTGCCAGCGGAGAAGGGGTTTTCAGCTCCTACAATGAGCAGTTCTTC. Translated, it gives CASGEGVFSSYNEQFF.

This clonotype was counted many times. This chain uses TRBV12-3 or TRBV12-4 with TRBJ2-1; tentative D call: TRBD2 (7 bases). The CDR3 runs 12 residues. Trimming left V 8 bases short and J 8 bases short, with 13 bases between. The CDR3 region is CASVGGGDEQFF. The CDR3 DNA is TGTGCCAGCGTAGGGGGGGGCGATGAGCAGTTCTTC.

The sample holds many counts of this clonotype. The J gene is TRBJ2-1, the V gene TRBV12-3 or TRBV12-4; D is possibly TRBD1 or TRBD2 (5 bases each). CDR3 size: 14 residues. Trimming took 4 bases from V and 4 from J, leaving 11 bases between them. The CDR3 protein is CASSSLGPYNEQFF. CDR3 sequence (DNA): TGTGCCAGCAGTTCCCTGGGACCTTACAATGAGCAGTTCTTC.

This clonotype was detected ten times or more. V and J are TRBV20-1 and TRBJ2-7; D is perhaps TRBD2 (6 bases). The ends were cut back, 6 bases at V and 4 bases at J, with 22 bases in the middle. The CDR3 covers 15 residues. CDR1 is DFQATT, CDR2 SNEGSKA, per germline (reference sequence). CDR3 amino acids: CSARGGRGEKYEQYF. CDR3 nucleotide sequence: TGCAGTGCCCGGGGAGGACGTGGGGAAAAGTACGAGCAGTACTTC.